This is a list of T cell receptor beta chains from one sample in a study of early T cells in non-severe SARS-CoV-2 infection. TCRdb reanalysed the 5' RACE reads using MiXCR and keeps one entry per CDR3 protein. The profile shows about 55,000 distinct CDR3 sequences, around 8% of them singletons. Sequenced sample: whole blood. These TCRs come from an adult who was a healthcare worker with PCR-confirmed SARS-CoV-2 infection or an uninfected control (not recorded which). The CDR3 runs from the conserved cysteine through the conserved F or W. Fields, in order: D gene, J gene, clone size, V gene, CDR3 DNA, CDR3 protein. The D gene is left open where the match is weak. Not all rows give a size; the values are once, few, many and, for expanded clones, a class.

d_call: TRBD2
j_call: TRBJ2-1
clone_size: -
v_call: TRBV3-1
cdr3_nt: TGTGCCAGCAGCCAGGAGAGACTAGCGGGAGGGAACGAGCAGTTCTTC
cdr3_aa: CASSQERLAGGNEQFF

d_call: -
j_call: TRBJ1-6
clone_size: -
v_call: TRBV4-1
cdr3_nt: TGCGCCAGCAGCCTGGAAGGGGGGACCGTATGGAATTCACCCCTCCACTTT
cdr3_aa: CASSLEGGTVWNSPLHF

d_call: -
j_call: TRBJ1-3
clone_size: few
v_call: TRBV2
cdr3_nt: TGTGCCAGCAGTGATCGCAGGAACACCATATATTTT
cdr3_aa: CASSDRRNTIYF

d_call: -
j_call: TRBJ1-1
clone_size: -
v_call: TRBV10-2
cdr3_nt: TGCGCCAGCAGCAGGACGGTCGAGAAAGCTTTCTTT
cdr3_aa: CASSRTVEKAFF

d_call: TRBD2
j_call: TRBJ2-7
clone_size: few
v_call: TRBV19
cdr3_nt: TGTGCCAGTAGTATCACCCTCGGACTAGCGGGAGTTGGCTTCGAGCAGTACTTC
cdr3_aa: CASSITLGLAGVGFEQYF

d_call: -
j_call: TRBJ2-3
clone_size: few
v_call: TRBV3-1
cdr3_nt: TGTGCCAGCAGGGACTACCTCACAGATACGCAGTATTTT
cdr3_aa: CASRDYLTDTQYF

d_call: -
j_call: TRBJ2-5
clone_size: -
v_call: TRBV2
cdr3_nt: TGTGCCAGCAAGGGCGGGACCCAGTACTTC
cdr3_aa: CASKGGTQYF

d_call: TRBD1
j_call: TRBJ1-1
clone_size: -
v_call: TRBV11-2
cdr3_nt: TGTGCCAGCAGCTTAGCCCCCCTGGGACAGATTGAAGCTTTCTTT
cdr3_aa: CASSLAPLGQIEAFF

d_call: -
j_call: TRBJ2-5
clone_size: -
v_call: TRBV7-2
cdr3_nt: TGTGCCAGCAGCTACAGAACTAGGTCGGAGACCCAGTACTTC
cdr3_aa: CASSYRTRSETQYF

d_call: -
j_call: TRBJ2-1
clone_size: many
v_call: TRBV20-1
cdr3_nt: TGCAGTGCAGTGGGTCCCGTATCCTACAATGAGCAGTTCTTC
cdr3_aa: CSAVGPVSYNEQFF

d_call: TRBD1
j_call: TRBJ1-5
clone_size: -
v_call: TRBV11-2
cdr3_nt: TGTGCCAGCAGCCTTGACAGGGGCTATCAGCCCCAGCATTTT
cdr3_aa: CASSLDRGYQPQHF

d_call: -
j_call: TRBJ2-2
clone_size: many
v_call: TRBV6-4
cdr3_nt: TGTGCCAGCAGCGAAGGGGAGGGGGAGCTGTTTTTT
cdr3_aa: CASSEGEGELFF

d_call: TRBD2
j_call: TRBJ2-7
clone_size: -
v_call: TRBV30
cdr3_nt: TGTGCCTGGAACAAAATAGCGGGGGGCTCCTACGAGCAGTACTTC
cdr3_aa: CAWNKIAGGSYEQYF

d_call: -
j_call: TRBJ2-7
clone_size: -
v_call: TRBV3-1
cdr3_nt: TGTGCCAGCAGCCAATCCCTGGTTACCTACGAGCAGTACTTC
cdr3_aa: CASSQSLVTYEQYF

d_call: TRBD2
j_call: TRBJ2-1
clone_size: few
v_call: TRBV2
cdr3_nt: TGTGCCAGCAGTCCCGAGACTAGCGGGATCCACAATGAGCAGTTCTTC
cdr3_aa: CASSPETSGIHNEQFF

d_call: -
j_call: TRBJ2-3
clone_size: many
v_call: TRBV3-1
cdr3_nt: TGTGCCAGCAGCCAAGATCGGGGTAGACGGGGCACAGATACGCAGTATTTT
cdr3_aa: CASSQDRGRRGTDTQYF

d_call: -
j_call: TRBJ2-1
clone_size: few
v_call: TRBV4-1
cdr3_nt: TGCGCCAGCAGCCAGACAGTAGCCGACTCCTACAATGAGCAGTTCTTC
cdr3_aa: CASSQTVADSYNEQFF

d_call: TRBD2
j_call: TRBJ2-3
clone_size: -
v_call: TRBV6-6
cdr3_nt: TGTGCCAGCAGTCAGAGTAGCGGGGGGGCCGGGAGCACAGATACGCAGTATTTT
cdr3_aa: CASSQSSGGAGSTDTQYF

d_call: TRBD2
j_call: TRBJ2-4
clone_size: few
v_call: TRBV30
cdr3_nt: TGTGCCTGGAGTGTATCTTGGCGGGGGGAGGGAAACATTCAGTACTTC
cdr3_aa: CAWSVSWRGEGNIQYF

d_call: TRBD2
j_call: TRBJ2-1
clone_size: many
v_call: TRBV18
cdr3_nt: TGTGCCAGCTCAATCGGACTAGCGGTTTACAATGAGCAGTTCTTC
cdr3_aa: CASSIGLAVYNEQFF

d_call: -
j_call: TRBJ1-1
clone_size: few
v_call: TRBV4-1
cdr3_nt: TGCGCCAGCAGCCAAGCCGGACCGGGCACTGAAGCTTTCTTT
cdr3_aa: CASSQAGPGTEAFF

d_call: -
j_call: TRBJ1-1
clone_size: few
v_call: TRBV7-9
cdr3_nt: TGTGCCAGCAGCCACATTGAGGGGGGCACTGAAGCTTTCTTT
cdr3_aa: CASSHIEGGTEAFF

d_call: -
j_call: TRBJ2-3
clone_size: few
v_call: TRBV7-2
cdr3_nt: TGTGCCAGCAGCCGCCCTGGGTCCACAGATACGCAGTATTTT
cdr3_aa: CASSRPGSTDTQYF

d_call: TRBD2
j_call: TRBJ2-3
clone_size: few
v_call: TRBV29-1
cdr3_nt: TGCAGCGTTGAAGATCCCCGGGAAGCGGGAGAGTCTGATACGCAGTATTTT
cdr3_aa: CSVEDPREAGESDTQYF

d_call: TRBD2
j_call: TRBJ2-1
clone_size: -
v_call: TRBV6-4
cdr3_nt: TGTGCCAGCAGTGACTCCTCCCGGGAGGGGGGCAATGAGCAGTTCTTC
cdr3_aa: CASSDSSREGGNEQFF

d_call: TRBD1
j_call: TRBJ2-1
clone_size: few
v_call: TRBV19
cdr3_nt: TGTGCCAGTACCGCCCAGGGGGCCTACCCCAATGAGCAGTTCTTC
cdr3_aa: CASTAQGAYPNEQFF

d_call: -
j_call: TRBJ1-2
clone_size: -
v_call: TRBV20-1
cdr3_nt: TGCAGTGCTACATCTTATGGACAAATTTCTGGCTACACCTTC
cdr3_aa: CSATSYGQISGYTF

d_call: -
j_call: TRBJ2-3
clone_size: few
v_call: TRBV6-5
cdr3_nt: TGTGCCAGCAGTCTCCAGGGGCGGAGAGATACGCAGTATTTT
cdr3_aa: CASSLQGRRDTQYF

d_call: TRBD2
j_call: TRBJ2-5
clone_size: -
v_call: TRBV4-2
cdr3_nt: TGTGCCAGCAGCCAGACTAGCGGGAGGGCCAGCGTCCAAGAGACCCAGTACTTC
cdr3_aa: CASSQTSGRASVQETQYF

d_call: -
j_call: TRBJ2-1
clone_size: many
v_call: TRBV4-1
cdr3_nt: TGCGCCAGCAGCTCAAGTGAGACTGCCTCCTACAATGAGCAGTTCTTC
cdr3_aa: CASSSSETASYNEQFF

d_call: TRBD2
j_call: TRBJ2-1
clone_size: many
v_call: TRBV11-2
cdr3_nt: TGTGCCAGCGACAAGACTAGCGGTGAGCAGTTCTTC
cdr3_aa: CASDKTSGEQFF

d_call: TRBD2
j_call: TRBJ2-1
clone_size: -
v_call: TRBV20-1
cdr3_nt: TGCAGTGGCGCGGGAGGCCCTAGCTCCTACAATGAGCAGTTCTTC
cdr3_aa: CSGAGGPSSYNEQFF

d_call: TRBD2
j_call: TRBJ2-1
clone_size: -
v_call: TRBV7-8
cdr3_nt: TGTGCCAGCAGCCTTCGACTAGCGGGAGCCAGAAATGAGCAGTTCTTC
cdr3_aa: CASSLRLAGARNEQFF

d_call: -
j_call: TRBJ2-1
clone_size: many
v_call: TRBV6-4
cdr3_nt: TGTGCCAGCAGTGAAGGCCCTGGTAGATATGAGCAGTTCTTC
cdr3_aa: CASSEGPGRYEQFF

d_call: -
j_call: TRBJ2-7
clone_size: -
v_call: TRBV25-1
cdr3_nt: TGTGCCAGCAGTGGCCTCTACGAGCAGTACTTC
cdr3_aa: CASSGLYEQYF

d_call: -
j_call: TRBJ2-7
clone_size: few
v_call: TRBV5-1
cdr3_nt: TGCGCCAGCAGCCCGGAGGGCACTCTATCCTACGAGCAGTACTTC
cdr3_aa: CASSPEGTLSYEQYF

d_call: -
j_call: TRBJ2-6
clone_size: many
v_call: TRBV6-1
cdr3_nt: TGTGCCAGCAGTGAAGACATCTCTGGGGCCAACGTCCTGACTTTC
cdr3_aa: CASSEDISGANVLTF

d_call: -
j_call: TRBJ1-5
clone_size: -
v_call: TRBV15
cdr3_nt: TGTGCCACCAGCCCACGTGGGAGCAATCAGCCCCAGCATTTT
cdr3_aa: CATSPRGSNQPQHF

d_call: TRBD1
j_call: TRBJ2-7
clone_size: few
v_call: TRBV10-2
cdr3_nt: TGCGCCAGCAGCCGGGACAGCGGAAACTACGAGCAGTACTTC
cdr3_aa: CASSRDSGNYEQYF

d_call: TRBD2
j_call: TRBJ2-3
clone_size: -
v_call: TRBV5-6
cdr3_nt: TGTGCCAGCAGCCCGACAGGGGCGAGCGGGAGGGCGACAGATACGCAGTATTTT
cdr3_aa: CASSPTGASGRATDTQYF

d_call: -
j_call: TRBJ2-3
clone_size: many
v_call: TRBV5-1
cdr3_nt: TGCGCCAGCAGTACTGGGAGTTCGGCTCTGGGCACAGATACGCAGTATTTT
cdr3_aa: CASSTGSSALGTDTQYF

d_call: -
j_call: TRBJ1-1
clone_size: many
v_call: TRBV18
cdr3_nt: TGTGCCAGCTCACCACCAGGGGACACTGAAGCTTTCTTT
cdr3_aa: CASSPPGDTEAFF

d_call: TRBD1
j_call: TRBJ2-4
clone_size: -
v_call: TRBV2
cdr3_nt: TGTGCCAGCAGTGAAGAGGGACAGCGGGCCAAAAACATTCAGTACTTC
cdr3_aa: CASSEEGQRAKNIQYF

d_call: -
j_call: TRBJ1-1
clone_size: -
v_call: TRBV9
cdr3_nt: TGTGCCAGCAGGGCCGTGGGTAAACGCTTCAGTGGGACTGAAGCTTTCTTT
cdr3_aa: CASRAVGKRFSGTEAFF

d_call: TRBD1
j_call: TRBJ2-3
clone_size: -
v_call: TRBV3-1
cdr3_nt: TGTGCCAGCAGCCACATCCCCGGGACAGGGACAGATACGCAGTATTTT
cdr3_aa: CASSHIPGTGTDTQYF

d_call: -
j_call: TRBJ2-7
clone_size: many
v_call: TRBV3-1
cdr3_nt: TGTGCCAGCAGCCAAGGGAGGAGCGAGCAGTACTTC
cdr3_aa: CASSQGRSEQYF

d_call: TRBD2
j_call: TRBJ2-3
clone_size: -
v_call: TRBV11-2
cdr3_nt: TGTGCCAGCAGAGTTGCGGGAGCGCAGTATTTT
cdr3_aa: CASRVAGAQYF

d_call: TRBD1
j_call: TRBJ2-3
clone_size: many
v_call: TRBV20-1
cdr3_nt: TGCAGTGCTTCCATCTCCGGGACAGGCACAGATACGCAGTATTTT
cdr3_aa: CSASISGTGTDTQYF

d_call: -
j_call: TRBJ2-5
clone_size: -
v_call: TRBV2
cdr3_nt: TGTGCCAGCAGTTACGACCGACGGACAGAGACCCAGTACTTC
cdr3_aa: CASSYDRRTETQYF

d_call: -
j_call: TRBJ2-5
clone_size: -
v_call: TRBV12-3/TRBV12-4
cdr3_nt: TGTGCCAGCAGTTCGTGGGACCAAGAGACCCAGTACTTC
cdr3_aa: CASSSWDQETQYF

d_call: -
j_call: TRBJ2-3
clone_size: -
v_call: TRBV12-3/TRBV12-4
cdr3_nt: TGTGCCAGCAGTCACCGGGACAGCACAGATACGCAGTATTTT
cdr3_aa: CASSHRDSTDTQYF

d_call: -
j_call: TRBJ2-4
clone_size: many
v_call: TRBV27
cdr3_nt: TGTGCCAGCAGTTTACAGGGCAGGGAATTGGACATTCAGTACTTC
cdr3_aa: CASSLQGRELDIQYF

d_call: TRBD2
j_call: TRBJ2-1
clone_size: -
v_call: TRBV20-1
cdr3_nt: TGCAGTGCGCACGTAGCGGGGGGGCCCTCCATGGAGCAGTTCTTC
cdr3_aa: CSAHVAGGPSMEQFF

d_call: -
j_call: TRBJ2-1
clone_size: -
v_call: TRBV7-9
cdr3_nt: TGTGCCAGCAGCATGTGGGGGTCCAATGAGCAGTTCTTC
cdr3_aa: CASSMWGSNEQFF

d_call: -
j_call: TRBJ2-7
clone_size: many
v_call: TRBV20-1
cdr3_nt: TGCAGTGCTAGGGGTCAAAGCTCCTACGAGCAGTACTTC
cdr3_aa: CSARGQSSYEQYF

d_call: -
j_call: TRBJ2-7
clone_size: few
v_call: TRBV7-9
cdr3_nt: TGTGCCAGCAGGTCCGTGGATGGGGAGCAGTACTTC
cdr3_aa: CASRSVDGEQYF

d_call: TRBD1
j_call: TRBJ2-1
clone_size: few
v_call: TRBV24-1
cdr3_nt: TGTGCCACCAGTGACAACCGGGACAGCAATGAGCAGTTCTTC
cdr3_aa: CATSDNRDSNEQFF

d_call: TRBD2
j_call: TRBJ2-1
clone_size: many
v_call: TRBV11-2
cdr3_nt: TGTGCCAGCAGCTTAGCTAGCGGGAGGAGCAATGAGCAGTTCTTC
cdr3_aa: CASSLASGRSNEQFF

d_call: -
j_call: TRBJ1-4
clone_size: -
v_call: TRBV25-1
cdr3_nt: TGTGCCAGCGGCACCGGGACAACTAATGAAAAACTGTTTTTT
cdr3_aa: CASGTGTTNEKLFF

d_call: -
j_call: TRBJ1-1
clone_size: -
v_call: TRBV5-6
cdr3_nt: TGTGCCAGCAGCTTTCAGGGAGGGGGATGGCCTGAAGCTTTCTTT
cdr3_aa: CASSFQGGGWPEAFF